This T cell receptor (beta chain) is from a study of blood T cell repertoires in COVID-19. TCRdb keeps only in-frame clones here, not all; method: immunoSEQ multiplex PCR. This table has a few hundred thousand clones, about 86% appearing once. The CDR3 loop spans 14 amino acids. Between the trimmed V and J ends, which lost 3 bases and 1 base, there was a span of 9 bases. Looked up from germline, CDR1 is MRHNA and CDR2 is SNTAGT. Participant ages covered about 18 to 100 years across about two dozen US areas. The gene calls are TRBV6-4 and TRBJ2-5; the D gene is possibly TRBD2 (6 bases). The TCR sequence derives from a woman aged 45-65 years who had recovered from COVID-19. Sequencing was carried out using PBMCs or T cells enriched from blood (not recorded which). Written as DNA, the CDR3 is TGTGCCAGCAGTGAGGGGGGAGCCCAAGAGACCCAGTACTTC. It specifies CASSEGGAQETQYF.